This TCR beta chain stems from a study of OX40 agonist ivuxolimab in advanced cancers. Across the whole study: Prior anti-PD-1, anti-PD-L1 or anti-CTLA-4 therapy was allowed; approximately 40% had some.

CDR1 is LGHNT and CDR2 is FRNRAP in the germline V gene. The CDR3 has 17 amino acids. Trimming at V came to 1 base and at J to 9 bases, leaving 12 bases not matched to a gene. The assay was immunoSEQ multiplex PCR, and TCRdb's table has in-frame clones only and misses some. The data show 75,000 to 80,000 clones, with approximately 87% seen just once and 6.9% held by the top ten. The study, taken as a whole, reports: It was not determined which antigens were specifically recognized by the peripheral T cells that had undergone clonal expansion.

Regarding this clone: Its cognate antigen is unknown.

The chain has TRBV12-5 and TRBJ2-1, with 10 bases matching TRBD2. This receptor was identified in an adult with an advanced solid tumor such as melanoma, head and neck, liver or kidney cancer. Sequenced here: CD4+ or CD8+ T cells sorted from blood, sampled in a trial of the OX40 agonist ivuxolimab. Here the CDR3 DNA reads TGTGCTAGTGGTTTGGAGATCAAGGCTAGCGGGGGCTCTGAGCAGTTCTTC. Translation gives CASGLEIKASGGSEQFF.